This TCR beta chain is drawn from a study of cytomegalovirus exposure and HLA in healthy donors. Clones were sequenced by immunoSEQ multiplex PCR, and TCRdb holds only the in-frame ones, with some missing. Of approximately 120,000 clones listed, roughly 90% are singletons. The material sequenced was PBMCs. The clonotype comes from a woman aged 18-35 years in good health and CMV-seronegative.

Here the CDR3 DNA reads TGTGCCAGTAGTATAGCAGGACAGTTGACCGAGCAGTACTTC. This codes for CASSIAGQLTEQYF. This rearrangement joins TRBV19 to TRBJ2-7, with a tentative D call TRBD1 (6 bases). The CDR3 spans 14 residues. V dropped 1 base and J dropped 6 bases, with 13 bases sitting between them. Germline V lookup: CDR1 LNHDA, CDR2 SQIVND (reference sequence).